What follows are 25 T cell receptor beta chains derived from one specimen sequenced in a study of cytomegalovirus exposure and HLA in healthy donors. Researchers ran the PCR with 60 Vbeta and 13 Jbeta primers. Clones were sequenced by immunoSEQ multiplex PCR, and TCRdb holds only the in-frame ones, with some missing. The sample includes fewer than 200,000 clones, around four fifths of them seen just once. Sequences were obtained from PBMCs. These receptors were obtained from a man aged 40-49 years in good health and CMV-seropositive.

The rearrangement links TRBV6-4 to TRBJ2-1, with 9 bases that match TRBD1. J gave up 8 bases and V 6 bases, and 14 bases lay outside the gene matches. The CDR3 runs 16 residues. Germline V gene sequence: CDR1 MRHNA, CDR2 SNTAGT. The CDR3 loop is CASRPPGQGLNYEQFF. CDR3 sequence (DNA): TGTGCCAGCAGGCCACCGGGACAGGGTTTAAACTATGAGCAGTTCTTC.

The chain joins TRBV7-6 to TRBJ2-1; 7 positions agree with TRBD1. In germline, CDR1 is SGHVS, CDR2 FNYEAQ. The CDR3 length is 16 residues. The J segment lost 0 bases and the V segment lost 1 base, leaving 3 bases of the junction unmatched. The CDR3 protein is CASSLGAGGSYNEQFF. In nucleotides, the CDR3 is TGTGCCAGCAGCTTAGGCGCAGGGGGCTCCTACAATGAGCAGTTCTTC.

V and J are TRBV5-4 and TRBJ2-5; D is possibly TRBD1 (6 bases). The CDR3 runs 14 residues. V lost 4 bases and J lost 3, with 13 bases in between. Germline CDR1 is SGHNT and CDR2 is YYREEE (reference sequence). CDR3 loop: CASSDGQREETQYF. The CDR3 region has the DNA TGTGCCAGCAGCGACGGACAGAGAGAAGAGACCCAGTACTTC.

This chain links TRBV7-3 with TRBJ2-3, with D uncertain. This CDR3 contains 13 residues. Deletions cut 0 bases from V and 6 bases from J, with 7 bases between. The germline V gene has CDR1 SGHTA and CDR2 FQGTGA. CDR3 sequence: CASSLTHGDTQYF. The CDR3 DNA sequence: TGTGCCAGCAGCTTAACGCACGGGGATACGCAGTATTTT.

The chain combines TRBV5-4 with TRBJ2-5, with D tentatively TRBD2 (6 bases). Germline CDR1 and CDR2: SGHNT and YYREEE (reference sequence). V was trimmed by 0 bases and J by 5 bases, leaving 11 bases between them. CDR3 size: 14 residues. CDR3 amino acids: CASSLGGEGETQYF. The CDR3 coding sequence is TGTGCCAGCAGCTTGGGGGGGGAAGGGGAGACCCAGTACTTC.

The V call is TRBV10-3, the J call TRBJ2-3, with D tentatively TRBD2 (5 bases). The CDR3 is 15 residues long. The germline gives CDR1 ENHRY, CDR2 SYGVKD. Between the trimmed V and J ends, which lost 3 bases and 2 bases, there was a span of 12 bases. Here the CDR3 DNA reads TGTGCCATCAGTGAAGCCATAGCGACCACAGATACGCAGTATTTT. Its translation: CAISEAIATTDTQYF.

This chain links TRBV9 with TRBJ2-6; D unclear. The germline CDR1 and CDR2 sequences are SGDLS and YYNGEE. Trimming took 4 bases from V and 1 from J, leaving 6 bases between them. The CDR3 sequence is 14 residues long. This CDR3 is CASSLGSGANVLTF. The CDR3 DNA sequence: TGTGCCAGCAGCCTCGGTTCTGGGGCCAACGTCCTGACTTTC.

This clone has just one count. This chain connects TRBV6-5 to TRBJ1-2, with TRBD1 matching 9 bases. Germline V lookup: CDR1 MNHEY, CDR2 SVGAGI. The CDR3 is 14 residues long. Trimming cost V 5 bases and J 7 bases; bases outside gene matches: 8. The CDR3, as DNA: TGTGCCAGCAGTCCGCCGGGACAGGGTAGTGGCTACACCTTC. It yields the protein CASSPPGQGSGYTF.

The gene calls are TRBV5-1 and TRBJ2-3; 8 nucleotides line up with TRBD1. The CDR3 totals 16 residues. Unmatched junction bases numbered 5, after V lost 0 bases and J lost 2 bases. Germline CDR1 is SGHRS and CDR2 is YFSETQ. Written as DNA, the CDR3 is TGCGCCAGCAGCTTGGCGAGACAGGGGCTCACAGATACGCAGTATTTT. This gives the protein CASSLARQGLTDTQYF.

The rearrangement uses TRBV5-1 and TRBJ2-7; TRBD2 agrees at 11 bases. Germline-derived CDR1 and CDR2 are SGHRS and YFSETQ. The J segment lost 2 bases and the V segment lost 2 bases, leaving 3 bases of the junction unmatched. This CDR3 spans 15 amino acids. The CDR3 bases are TGCGCCAGCAGCTTTCTGACTAGCGGGACCTACGAGCAGTACTTC. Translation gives CASSFLTSGTYEQYF.

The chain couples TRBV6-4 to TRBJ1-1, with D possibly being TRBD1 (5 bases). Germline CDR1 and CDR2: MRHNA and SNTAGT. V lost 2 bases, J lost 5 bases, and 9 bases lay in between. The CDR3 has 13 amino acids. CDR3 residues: CASSDRQGTEAFF. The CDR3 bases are TGTGCCAGCAGTGACCGGCAGGGAACTGAAGCTTTCTTT.

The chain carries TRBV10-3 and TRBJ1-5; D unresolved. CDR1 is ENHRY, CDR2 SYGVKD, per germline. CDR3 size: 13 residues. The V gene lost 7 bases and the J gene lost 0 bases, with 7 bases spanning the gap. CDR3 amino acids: CAITPDSNQPQHF. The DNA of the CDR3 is TGTGCCATCACCCCAGATAGCAATCAGCCCCAGCATTTT.

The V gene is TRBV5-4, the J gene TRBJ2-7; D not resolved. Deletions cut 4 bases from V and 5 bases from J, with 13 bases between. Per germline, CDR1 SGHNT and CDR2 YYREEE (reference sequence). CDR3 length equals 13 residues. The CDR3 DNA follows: TGTGCCAGCAGCGGCGGAGAAAGCCACGAGCAGTACTTC. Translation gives CASSGGESHEQYF.

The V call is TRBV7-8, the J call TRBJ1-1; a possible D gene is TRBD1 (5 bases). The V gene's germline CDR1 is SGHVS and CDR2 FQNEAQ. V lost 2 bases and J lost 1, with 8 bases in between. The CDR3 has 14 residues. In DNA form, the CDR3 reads TGTGCCAGCAGCTTACCGGGGGGGAACACTGAAGCTTTCTTT. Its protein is CASSLPGGNTEAFF.

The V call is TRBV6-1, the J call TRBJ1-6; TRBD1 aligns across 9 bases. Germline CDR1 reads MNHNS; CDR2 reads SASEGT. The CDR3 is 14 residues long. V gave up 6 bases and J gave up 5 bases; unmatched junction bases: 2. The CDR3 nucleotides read TGTGCCAGCAGGGGGACAGGGAATAATTCACCCCTCCACTTT. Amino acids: CASRGTGNNSPLHF.

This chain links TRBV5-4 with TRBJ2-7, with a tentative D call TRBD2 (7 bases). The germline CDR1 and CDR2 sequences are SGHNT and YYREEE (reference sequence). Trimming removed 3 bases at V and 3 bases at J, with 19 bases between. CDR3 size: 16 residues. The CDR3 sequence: CASSSLGGQENYEQYF. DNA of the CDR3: TGTGCCAGCAGCTCTCTCGGGGGGCAAGAAAACTACGAGCAGTACTTC.

CDR3: CASSNSARGQYF. CDR3 in DNA: TGTGCCAGCAGCAATAGCGCCCGTGGGCAGTACTTC. V usage is TRBV7-2 and J usage is TRBJ2-7; a possible D gene is TRBD2 (5 bases). Trimming removed 5 bases at V and 9 bases at J, with 14 bases between. This CDR3 has 12 residues. The V gene's germline CDR1 is SGHTA and CDR2 FQGNSA. The complete variable domain, with remaining parts taken from reference TRBV7-2 and TRBJ2-7, reads GAGVSQSPSNKVTEKGKDVELRCDPISGHTALYWYRQSLGQGLEFLIYFQGNSAPDKSGLPSDRFSAERTGGSVSTLTIQRTQQEDSAVYLCASSNSARGQYFGPGTRLTVT.

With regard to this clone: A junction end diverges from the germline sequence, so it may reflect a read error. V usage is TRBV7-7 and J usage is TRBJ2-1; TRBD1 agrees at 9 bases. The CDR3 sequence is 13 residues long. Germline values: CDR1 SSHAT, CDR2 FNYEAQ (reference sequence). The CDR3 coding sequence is TGTGCTAGCAGCTCGGACAGGGGTAATGAGCAGTTCTTC. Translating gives CASSSDRGNEQFF.

The CDR3 region has the DNA TGTGCCAGCACCTATGGGGACAGGAGCTTCCACGAGCAGTACTTC. Its protein product is CASTYGDRSFHEQYF. The chain combines TRBV28 with TRBJ2-7; 8 bases line up with TRBD1. The CDR3 extends over 15 amino acids. J lost 5 bases, V lost 7 bases, and 13 bases had no gene match. The germline CDR1 and CDR2 sequences are MDHEN and SYDVKM.

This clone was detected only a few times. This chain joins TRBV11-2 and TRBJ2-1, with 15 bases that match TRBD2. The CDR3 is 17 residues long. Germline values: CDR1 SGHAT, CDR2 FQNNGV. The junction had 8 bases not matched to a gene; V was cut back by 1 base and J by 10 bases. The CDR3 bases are TGTGCCAGCAGCTTAGGAGGACTAGCGGGAGGGCCTAAAGAGCAGTTCTTC. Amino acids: CASSLGGLAGGPKEQFF.

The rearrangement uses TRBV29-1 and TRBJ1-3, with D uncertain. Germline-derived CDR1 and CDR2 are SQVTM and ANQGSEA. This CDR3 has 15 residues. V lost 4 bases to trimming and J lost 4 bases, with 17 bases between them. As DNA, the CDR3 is TGCAGCGTTGGAGAAGACTGGGTTAGCGGAAACACCATATATTTT. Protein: CSVGEDWVSGNTIYF.

The CDR3 protein is CASSLTSGGNYEQYF. The CDR3 bases are TGTGCCAGCAGCTTAACTAGCGGGGGGAACTACGAGCAGTACTTC. The chain couples TRBV7-2 to TRBJ2-7; 12 bases match TRBD2. Germline CDR1 SGHTA, CDR2 FQGNSA. The CDR3 has 15 amino acids. The ends lost 2 bases at V and 3 bases at J; junction bases unmatched: 2.

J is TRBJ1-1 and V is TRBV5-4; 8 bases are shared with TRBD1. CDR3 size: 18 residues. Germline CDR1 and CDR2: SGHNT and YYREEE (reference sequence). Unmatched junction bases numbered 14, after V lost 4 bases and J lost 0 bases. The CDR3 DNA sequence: TGTGCCAGCAGCCCCGGGACAGGAGGGGGTGGCATGAACACTGAAGCTTTCTTT. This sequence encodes CASSPGTGGGGMNTEAFF.

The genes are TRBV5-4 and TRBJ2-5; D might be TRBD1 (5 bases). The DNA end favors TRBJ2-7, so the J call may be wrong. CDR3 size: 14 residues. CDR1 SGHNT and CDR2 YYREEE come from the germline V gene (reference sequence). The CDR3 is CASSLQGVAIEQYF. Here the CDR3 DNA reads TGTGCCAGCAGCTTGCAGGGTGTTGCTATCGAGCAGTACTTC.

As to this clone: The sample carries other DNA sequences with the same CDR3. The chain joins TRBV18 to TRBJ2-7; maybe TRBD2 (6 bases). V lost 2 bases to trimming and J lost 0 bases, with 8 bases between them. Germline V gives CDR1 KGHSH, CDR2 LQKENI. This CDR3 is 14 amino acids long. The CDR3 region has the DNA TGTGCCAGCTCACCAGGGGGGTCCTCCTACGAGCAGTACTTC. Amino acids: CASSPGGSSYEQYF. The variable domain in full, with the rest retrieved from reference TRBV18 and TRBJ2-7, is NAGVMQNPRHLVRRRGQEARLRCSPMKGHSHVYWYRQLPEEGLKFMVYLQKENIIDESGMPKERFSAEFPKEGPSILRIQQVVRGDSAAYFCASSPGGSSYEQYFGPGTRLTVT.